A single sample is the source of the 5 T cell receptor beta chains below, sequenced in a study of cytomegalovirus exposure and HLA in healthy donors. The assay was immunoSEQ multiplex PCR, and TCRdb's table has in-frame clones only and misses some. The sample holds 100,000 to 150,000 clones, approximately 94% seen once. The sequenced material came from PBMCs. Receptors were obtained from a man younger than 35 in good health and CMV-seronegative.

The chain links TRBV27 to TRBJ1-1, with 12 bases lining up with TRBD1. The CDR3 is 14 residues long. V was clipped by 8 bases and J by 5 bases; unmatched bases: 6. Per germline, CDR1 MNHEY and CDR2 SMNVEV (reference sequence). CDR3 amino acids: CASWGQGASTEAFF. DNA of the CDR3: TGTGCCAGCTGGGGACAGGGGGCGTCAACTGAAGCTTTCTTT.

V is TRBV30 and J is TRBJ2-3; TRBD1 might be the D (5 bases). V lost 2 bases to trimming and J lost 1 base, with 7 bases between them. Per the germline V gene, CDR1 is GTSNPN and CDR2 is SVGIG (reference sequence). The CDR3 consists of 13 residues. CDR3 coding DNA: TGTGCCTGGAGTCTGGGGCGCACAGATACGCAGTATTTT. Protein sequence: CAWSLGRTDTQYF.

This rearrangement joins TRBV30 to TRBJ2-7, with a possible D match to TRBD2 (5 bases). The CDR3 extends over 15 amino acids. Germline CDR1 reads GTSNPN; CDR2 reads SVGIG (reference sequence). V lost 0 bases, J lost 5 bases, and 17 bases lay in between. Here the CDR3 DNA reads TGTGCCTGGAGTGTATCGGCTAGCCCCGGGGACGAGCAGTACTTC. It is translated as CAWSVSASPGDEQYF.

V gene TRBV11-2 combines with J gene TRBJ2-1; 14 bases agree with TRBD2. The CDR3 has 14 amino acids. The V and J ends lost 6 bases and 12 bases, in that order; junction bases with no gene match: 7. The germline V gene has CDR1 SGHAT and CDR2 FQNNGV. The CDR3: CASRRLAGGRRQFF. Here the CDR3 DNA reads TGTGCCAGCAGACGACTAGCGGGAGGGAGACGGCAGTTCTTC.

The CDR3 sequence: CASSLDVVGVNTEAFF. The CDR3 nucleotides are TGTGCCAGCAGCTTAGATGTGGTAGGGGTGAACACTGAAGCTTTCTTT. The rearrangement links TRBV7-8 to TRBJ1-1, with a tentative D call TRBD1 (5 bases). V lost 1 base and J 0 bases, leaving 12 bases between the germline ends. Germline V gene data show CDR1 as SGHVS and CDR2 as FQNEAQ. The length of the CDR3 is 16 residues.